This T cell receptor (beta chain) was recorded in a study of shared clonotypes between healthy human individuals. General study findings and limits: Generally, naive subsets (rather than memory subsets) showed larger estimated richness.

Points on this clone: No antigen is known for it.

The CDR3 contains 14 residues. The germline gives CDR1 ENHRY, CDR2 SYGVKD. V lost 0 bases, J lost 8 bases, and 11 bases lay in between. In replicate PCRs of sorted subsets, 150 to 200 ng DNA, about 29,000 T cell genomes, was used. Assay used: immunoSEQ multiplex PCR; TCRdb lists only in-frame clones, some missing. The sample includes a few hundred thousand clones, roughly 70% of them seen just once. This sequence originates from a young man in good health. The V call is TRBV10-3, the J call TRBJ2-1; possible D gene TRBD2, 6 bases. The sequenced sample was memory CD4+ T cells sorted from blood. Subset denoted: CD45RA-negative fraction. DNA of the CDR3: TGTGCCATCAGTGAGTCCGGAGGGGATTATGAGCAGTTCTTC. Protein product: CAISESGGDYEQFF.